What follows describes a single T cell receptor (beta chain). V lost 5 bases and J lost 2; bases outside the gene matches: 5. The CDR3 is 15 residues long. Germline V gives CDR1 SGHVS, CDR2 FQNEAQ. This record belongs to a study of cytomegalovirus exposure and HLA in healthy donors. The PCR employed 60 Vbeta primers together with 13 Jbeta primers. Authors' analysis steps: There were around 77 million unique TCR beta chains by a later count, and around 10 million of them were shared. Clones were sequenced by immunoSEQ multiplex PCR, and TCRdb holds only the in-frame ones, with some missing. That table furnishes V, J and clone size, whereas the DNA furnished D and trimming. The table has about 150,000 clones, 50% to 75% seen once; the top ten hold approximately 2.5%. Healthy people donating bone marrow made up the donors.

The chain employs TRBV7-8 and TRBJ2-3; 9 nucleotides agree with TRBD1. This TCR was sampled from a woman in her thirties or forties in good health and CMV-seronegative. Sequenced material: PBMCs. The CDR3 loop is CASSRQGVVTDTQYF. The DNA of the CDR3 is TGTGCCAGCAGCCGACAGGGGGTGGTCACAGATACGCAGTATTTT.